This T cell receptor (beta chain) was retrieved from a study of cytomegalovirus exposure and HLA in healthy donors. Overall study results and limits: Sequencing depth across donors, presence/absence analyses assumed, was roughly uniform. Confirmation was obtained in vitro that three CMV-associated chains are specific for CMV antigens.

Concerning this clone: Its target is not known.

Both 60 Vbeta primers and 13 Jbeta primers went into the PCR. Generated by immunoSEQ multiplex PCR, the TCRdb table keeps only in-frame clones and is missing some. The profile shows about 130,000 clones, roughly 70% of them singletons. Trimming removed 4 bases from V and 6 bases from J; junction bases left unmatched: 7. Germline assignment: CDR1 SGHNT and CDR2 YYREEE (reference sequence). This CDR3 has 15 residues. The TCR originated in a man between 40 and 49 years old in good health and CMV-seronegative. The chain recombines TRBV5-4 with TRBJ2-3; 11 nucleotides align to TRBD2. Sequencing used PBMCs. This CDR3 is CASSRSGGARDTQYF. In DNA, the CDR3 is TGTGCCAGCAGCCGTAGCGGGGGGGCCAGGGATACGCAGTATTTT.